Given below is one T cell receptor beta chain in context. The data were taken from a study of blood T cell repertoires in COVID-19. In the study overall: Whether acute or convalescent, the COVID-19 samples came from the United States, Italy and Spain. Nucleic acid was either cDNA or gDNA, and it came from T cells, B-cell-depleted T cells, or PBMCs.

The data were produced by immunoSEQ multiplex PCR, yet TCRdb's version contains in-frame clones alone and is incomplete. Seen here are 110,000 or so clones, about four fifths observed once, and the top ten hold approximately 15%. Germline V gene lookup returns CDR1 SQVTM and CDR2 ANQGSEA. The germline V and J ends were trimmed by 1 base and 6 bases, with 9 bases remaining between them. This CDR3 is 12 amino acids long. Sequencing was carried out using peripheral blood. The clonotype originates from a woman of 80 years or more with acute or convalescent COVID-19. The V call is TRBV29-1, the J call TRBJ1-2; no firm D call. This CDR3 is CSVEGGGNGYTF. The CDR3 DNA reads TGCAGCGTTGAAGGGGGAGGGAATGGCTACACCTTC.